Below are 14 T cell receptor beta chains sequenced from a single sample in a study of identifying expanded T cells in peripheral blood. Assay used: immunoSEQ multiplex PCR; TCRdb lists only in-frame clones, some missing. The sample has under 70,000 clones, approximately 87% seen once. The source material was blood. The receptors stem from a person aged 18 to 75 in good health.

V gene TRBV19 combines with J gene TRBJ1-5; 9 bases align to TRBD1. Germline trimming cut 6 bases from V and 2 bases from J; bases unmatched to any gene: 5. CDR3 size: 15 residues. The germline CDR1 and CDR2 sequences are LNHDA and SQIVND (reference sequence). The chain's CDR3 is CASRGGQGGNQPQHF. The CDR3 nucleotides read TGTGCCAGTAGGGGGGGACAGGGCGGCAATCAGCCCCAGCATTTT. The full variable domain, rest sourced from reference TRBV19 and TRBJ1-5, is DGGITQSPKYLFRKEGQNVTLSCEQNLNHDAMYWYRQDPGQGLRLIYYSQIVNDFQKGDIAEGYSVSREKKESFPLTVTSAQKNPTAFYLCASRGGQGGNQPQHFGDGTRLSIL.

The rearrangement links TRBV4-1 to TRBJ2-2; D not resolved. The CDR3 contains 15 residues. Germline CDR1 and CDR2: MGHRA and YSYEKL. V was clipped by 4 bases and J by 4 bases, with 13 bases between them. The CDR3 DNA reads TGCGCCAGCAGCCCGTTGCAAGGGCGCACCGGGGAGCTGTTTTTT. As protein: CASSPLQGRTGELFF.

The rearrangement joins TRBV18 to TRBJ2-7; D is perhaps TRBD2 (5 bases). Deletions cut 2 bases from V and 0 bases from J, with 8 bases between. CDR3 length: 14 amino acids. Germline assignment: CDR1 KGHSH and CDR2 LQKENI. This CDR3 reads CASSPGLSSYEQYF. The CDR3, as DNA: TGTGCCAGCTCACCAGGACTGAGCTCCTACGAGCAGTACTTC.

This chain connects TRBV5-5 to TRBJ2-3; D perhaps matches TRBD2 (6 bases). Germline loops: CDR1 SGHKS, CDR2 YYEKEE (reference sequence). The CDR3 runs to 18 residues. The V and J ends lost 4 bases and 0 bases respectively, with 21 bases between them. The CDR3 here is CASSPVPAGRGSTDTQYF. DNA for the CDR3: TGTGCCAGCAGCCCGGTCCCGGCGGGACGAGGTAGCACAGATACGCAGTATTTT.

This clone was seen only a few times. This chain joins TRBV28 and TRBJ1-2; unclear D gene. In germline, CDR1 is MDHEN, CDR2 SYDVKM. This CDR3 is 12 amino acids long. V lost 4 bases to trimming and J lost 4 bases, with 7 bases between them. CDR3 sequence reads: CASSSGSYGYTF. Written as DNA, the CDR3 is TGTGCCAGCAGTTCGGGTAGCTATGGCTACACCTTC.

V is TRBV18 and J is TRBJ2-5, with 12 bases aligning to TRBD2. V shed 3 bases, J shed 5 bases, and the junction held 1 base outside the gene matches. Germline V lookup: CDR1 KGHSH, CDR2 LQKENI. There are 14 residues in the CDR3. CDR3 nucleotide sequence: TGTGCCAGCTCACCGACTAGCGGGAGTGAGACCCAGTACTTC. Amino acid sequence: CASSPTSGSETQYF.

The gene calls are TRBV7-8 and TRBJ1-1, with D uncertain. Between the trimmed V and J ends, which lost 8 bases and 1 base, there was a span of 20 bases. The germline V gene has CDR1 SGHVS and CDR2 FQNEAQ. This CDR3 comprises 16 residues. CDR3 in amino acids: CASDGVQPRRNTEAFF. Written as DNA, the CDR3 is TGTGCCAGCGACGGTGTACAGCCGAGAAGGAACACTGAAGCTTTCTTT.

This chain joins TRBV12-5 and TRBJ2-1; 9 bases map to TRBD2. V trimming: 1 base; J trimming: 6 bases; junction bases outside the gene matches: 7. CDR3 length: 16 residues. CDR1 and CDR2 from the germline V gene are LGHNT and FRNRAP. The CDR3 spells CASGLGLAGALNEQFF. The DNA for the CDR3 is TGTGCTAGTGGTTTGGGGTTAGCGGGAGCACTCAATGAGCAGTTCTTC.

This chain uses TRBV30 with TRBJ2-6, with D perhaps assigned TRBD1 or TRBD2 (5 bases each). V lost 0 bases and J lost 2, with 14 bases in between. Per the germline V gene, CDR1 is GTSNPN and CDR2 is SVGIG (reference sequence). This CDR3 has 17 residues. The CDR3 nucleotides are TGTGCCTGGAGTGTAGTAGAGGGGAGAGCTGGGGCCAACGTCCTGACTTTC. This codes for CAWSVVEGRAGANVLTF.

The chain recombines TRBV9 with TRBJ2-1; TRBD2 aligns across 11 bases. From germline, CDR1 is SGDLS and CDR2 YYNGEE. V dropped 4 bases and J dropped 2; count of bases not matched to a gene: 5. This CDR3 comprises 16 residues. CDR3 amino acids: CASSPGLAAAYNEQFF. CDR3 DNA sequence: TGTGCCAGCAGCCCGGGACTAGCGGCAGCCTACAATGAGCAGTTCTTC.

This clone is a singleton in its sample. The chain has TRBV30 and TRBJ2-7; D is undetermined. The CDR3 covers 13 residues. The germline V and J ends were trimmed by 7 bases and 6 bases, with 19 bases remaining between them. From germline, CDR1 is GTSNPN and CDR2 SVGIG (reference sequence). The CDR3 coding sequence is TGTGCCTTTTCACTGTCCCTGTCGATCGAGCAGTACTTC. Protein: CAFSLSLSIEQYF.

V gene TRBV14 combines with J gene TRBJ2-7; D remains unclear. Germline CDR1 reads SGHDN; CDR2 reads FVKESK. Trimming removed 2 bases at V and 6 bases at J, with 11 bases between. This CDR3 has 13 residues. The CDR3 loop reads CASSQFVGLEQYF. The CDR3, as DNA: TGTGCCAGCAGCCAATTCGTCGGGCTCGAGCAGTACTTC.

V usage is TRBV6-4 and J usage is TRBJ2-3, with 11 bases matching TRBD1. Germline V gene data show CDR1 as MRHNA and CDR2 as SNTAGT. The J segment lost 4 bases and the V segment lost 0 bases, leaving 0 bases of the junction unmatched. CDR3 length: 15 amino acids. DNA for the CDR3: TGTGCCAGCAGTGACTCGGGACAGGGGGCAGATACGCAGTATTTT. Translated, it gives CASSDSGQGADTQYF.

V and J are TRBV7-8 and TRBJ1-1; possibly TRBD1 for D (5 bases). The germline V gene has CDR1 SGHVS and CDR2 FQNEAQ. The CDR3 consists of 13 residues. V lost 5 bases and J lost 6, with 13 bases in between. The DNA for the CDR3 is TGTGCCAGCAGCCTTGAGCGGGGGGCTGAAGCTTTCTTT. The encoded protein is CASSLERGAEAFF.